This TCR beta chain was recorded in a study of CD8+CD57+ T cells in acquired aplastic anemia. About the research overall: Yields of DNA that came from sorted CD4+ and CD8+ cells averaged about 2.9 ug.

The germline V gene has CDR1 LNHDA and CDR2 SQIVND (reference sequence). The CDR3 has 16 amino acids. For sequencing, patients were chosen who had shown expansion of CD8+CD57+ cells by flow cytometry. A severe acquired aplastic anemia diagnosis applied to all patients. This clonotype was picked up one time. What it binds is unknown. No conserved phenylalanine or tryptophan ends this CDR3, so it is likely a read error. Study outcomes and limitations: The same twenty-nine CD8+ CDR3 sequences occurred in patients and in controls.

CDR3 and TCR beta VDJ profiling relied on genomic DNA as the template. TCRdb called the reads again in MiXCR, with one record for every CDR3 protein. The sample lists approximately 150,000 distinct CDR3 sequences; 40% to 55% were seen once. This TCR came from a human donor with aplastic anemia. The chain employs TRBV19 and TRBJ1-1; D unclear. Source material: sorted CD4+, CD8+, or CD8+CD57+ T cells (not recorded which) from PBMCs. CDR3 loop: CVSRVVQPPLNTEAFL. In nucleotides, the CDR3 is TGTGTCAGTAGGGTCGTGCAGCCACCTCTGAACACTGAAGCTTTCCTT.